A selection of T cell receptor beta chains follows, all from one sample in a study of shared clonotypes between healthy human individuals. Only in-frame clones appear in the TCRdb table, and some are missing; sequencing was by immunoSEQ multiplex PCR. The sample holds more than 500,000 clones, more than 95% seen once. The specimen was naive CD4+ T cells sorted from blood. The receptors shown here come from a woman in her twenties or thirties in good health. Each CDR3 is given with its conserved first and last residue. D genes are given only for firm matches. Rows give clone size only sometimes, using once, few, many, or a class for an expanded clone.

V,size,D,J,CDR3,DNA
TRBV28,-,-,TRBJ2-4,CASSFPGPKNIQYF,TGTGCCAGCAGTTTTCCAGGGCCCAAAAACATTCAGTACTTC
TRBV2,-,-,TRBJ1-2,CASRTETGNYGYTF,TGTGCCAGCAGGACTGAGACGGGTAACTATGGCTACACCTTC
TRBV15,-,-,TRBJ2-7,CATSLRHEQYF,TGTGCCACCAGCCTACGACACGAGCAGTACTTC
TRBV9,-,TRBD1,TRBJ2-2,CASSVAGGFRMTGELFF,TGTGCCAGCAGCGTAGCAGGGGGCTTCAGGATGACCGGGGAGCTGTTTTTT
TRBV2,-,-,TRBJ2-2,CASSLLSSNTGELFF,TGTGCCAGCAGTTTGTTATCGTCAAACACCGGGGAGCTGTTTTTT
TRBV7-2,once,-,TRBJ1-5,CASSLAGGINQPQHF,TGTGCCAGCAGCTTAGCGGGTGGGATCAATCAGCCCCAGCATTTT
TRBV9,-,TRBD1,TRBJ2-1,CASSVTGGEAYNEQFF,TGTGCCAGCAGCGTGACAGGGGGGGAGGCCTACAATGAGCAGTTCTTC
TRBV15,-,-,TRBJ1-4,CATSIRRVPATNEKLFF,TGTGCCACCAGCATAAGAAGGGTCCCTGCAACTAATGAAAAACTGTTTTTT
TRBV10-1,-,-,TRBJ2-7,CASSDGTERPYEQYF,TGCGCCAGCAGTGACGGGACCGAGCGACCCTACGAGCAGTACTTC
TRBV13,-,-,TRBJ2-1,CASSLVGREQFF,TGTGCCAGCAGCTTAGTCGGTCGTGAGCAGTTCTTC
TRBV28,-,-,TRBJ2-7,CASSLLPGTSYEQYF,TGTGCCAGCAGTTTACTTCCGGGTACCTCCTACGAGCAGTACTTC
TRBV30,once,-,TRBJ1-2,CAWSGYSYGYTF,TGTGCCTGGAGTGGATACAGCTATGGCTACACCTTC
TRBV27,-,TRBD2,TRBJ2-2,CASSLSGTSGSIGELFF,TGTGCCAGCAGTTTATCAGGGACTAGCGGGAGTATCGGGGAGCTGTTTTTT
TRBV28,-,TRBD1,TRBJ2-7,CASSLYGQGRYEQYF,TGTGCCAGCAGTTTGTACGGACAGGGGCGCTACGAGCAGTACTTC
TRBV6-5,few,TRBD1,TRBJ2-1,CASKPGQGSYNEQFF,TGTGCCAGCAAACCGGGACAGGGCTCCTACAATGAGCAGTTCTTC
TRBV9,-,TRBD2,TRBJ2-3,CASSGEKSGSFSDTQYF,TGTGCCAGCAGCGGAGAGAAGAGCGGGAGCTTTTCAGATACGCAGTATTTT
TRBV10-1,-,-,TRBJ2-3,CASRGPQDTDTQYF,TGCGCCAGCAGAGGACCCCAGGATACAGATACGCAGTATTTT
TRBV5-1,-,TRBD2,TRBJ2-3,CASSLGLAGVGTDTQYF,TGCGCCAGCAGCTTGGGCCTAGCGGGAGTAGGAACAGATACGCAGTATTTT
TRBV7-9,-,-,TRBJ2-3,CASSLGQVDISFTDTQYF,TGTGCCAGCAGCTTAGGGCAGGTTGACATCTCTTTCACAGATACGCAGTATTTT
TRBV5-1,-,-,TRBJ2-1,CASSPPTTYNEQFF,TGCGCCAGCAGTCCGCCGACTACTTACAATGAGCAGTTCTTC
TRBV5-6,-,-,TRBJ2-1,CASSASGVTYNEQFF,TGTGCCAGCAGCGCGAGTGGGGTTACCTACAATGAGCAGTTCTTC
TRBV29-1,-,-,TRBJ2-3,CSVERGDQDTQYF,TGCAGCGTTGAAAGGGGGGATCAAGATACGCAGTATTTT
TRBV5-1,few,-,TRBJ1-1,CASSLYQGPDTEAFF,TGCGCCAGCAGCTTGTATCAGGGGCCAGACACTGAAGCTTTCTTT
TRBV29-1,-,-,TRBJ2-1,CSAPGGSFLAGADYNEQFF,TGCAGCGCCCCGGGGGGTTCCTTTTTGGCGGGGGCGGATTACAATGAGCAGTTCTTC
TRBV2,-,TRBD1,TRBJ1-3,CASGAQGASGNTIYF,TGTGCCAGCGGCGCCCAGGGGGCATCAGGAAACACCATATATTTT
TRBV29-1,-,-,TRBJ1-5,CSVDPAQQFNQPQHF,TGCAGCGTTGACCCTGCACAGCAATTCAATCAGCCCCAGCATTTT
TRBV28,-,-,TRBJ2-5,CASTRGQYTQETQYF,TGTGCCAGCACTAGGGGACAATATACACAAGAGACCCAGTACTTC
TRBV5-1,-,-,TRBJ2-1,CASSVGLPSADEQFF,TGCGCCAGCAGCGTTGGACTACCTTCTGCCGATGAGCAGTTCTTC
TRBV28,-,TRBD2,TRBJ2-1,CASSSLAGEGNEQFF,TGTGCCAGCAGTTCTCTTGCGGGAGAGGGGAATGAGCAGTTCTTC
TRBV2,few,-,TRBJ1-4,CASSEGVNEKLFF,TGTGCCAGCAGTGAGGGAGTTAATGAAAAACTGTTTTTT
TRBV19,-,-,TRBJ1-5,CASSEGHYSNQPQHF,TGTGCCAGTAGTGAGGGGCACTATAGCAATCAGCCCCAGCATTTT
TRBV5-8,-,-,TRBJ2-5,CASSFQGRETQYF,TGTGCCAGCAGCTTCCAGGGAAGAGAGACCCAGTACTTC
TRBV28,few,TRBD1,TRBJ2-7,CASSWGQGYEQYF,TGTGCCAGCAGCTGGGGACAGGGGTACGAGCAGTACTTC
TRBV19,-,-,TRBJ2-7,CASSIAPRRGYYEQYF,TGTGCCAGTAGTATCGCCCCCCGGCGGGGTTACTACGAGCAGTACTTC
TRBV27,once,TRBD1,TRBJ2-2,CASHTGASNTGELFF,TGTGCCAGCCACACAGGGGCGTCCAACACCGGGGAGCTGTTTTTT
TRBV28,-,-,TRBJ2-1,CASTLEGRAPYNEQFF,TGTGCCAGCACCTTGGAGGGGCGGGCCCCCTACAATGAGCAGTTCTTC
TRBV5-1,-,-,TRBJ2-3,CASSLGLGLGSDTQYF,TGCGCCAGCAGCTTGGGGCTGGGGTTGGGGTCAGATACGCAGTATTTT
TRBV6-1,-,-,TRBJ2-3,CASSGGLADTQYF,TGTGCCAGCAGCGGGGGGCTCGCAGATACGCAGTATTTT
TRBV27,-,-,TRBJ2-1,CASSYRDVMYNEQFF,TGTGCCAGCAGTTACCGTGACGTAATGTACAATGAGCAGTTCTTC